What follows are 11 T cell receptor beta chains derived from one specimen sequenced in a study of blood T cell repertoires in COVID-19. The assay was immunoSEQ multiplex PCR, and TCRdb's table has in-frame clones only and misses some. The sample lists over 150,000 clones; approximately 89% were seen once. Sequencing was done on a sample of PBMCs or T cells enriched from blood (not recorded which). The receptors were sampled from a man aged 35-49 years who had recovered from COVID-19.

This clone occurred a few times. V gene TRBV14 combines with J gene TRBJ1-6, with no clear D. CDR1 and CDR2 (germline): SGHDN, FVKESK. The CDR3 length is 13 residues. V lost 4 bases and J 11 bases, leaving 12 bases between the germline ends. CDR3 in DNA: TGTGCCAGCAGCCCTCAGACACGTACACCCCTCCACTTT. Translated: CASSPQTRTPLHF.

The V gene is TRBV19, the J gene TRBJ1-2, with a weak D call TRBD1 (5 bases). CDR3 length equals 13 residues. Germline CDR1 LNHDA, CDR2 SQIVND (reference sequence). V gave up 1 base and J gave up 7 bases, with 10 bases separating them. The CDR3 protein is CASSIVREAGYTF. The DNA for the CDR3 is TGTGCCAGTAGTATAGTCAGGGAGGCTGGCTACACCTTC.

CDR3 residues: CASTYRVDRFYTF. In DNA, the CDR3 is TGTGCCAGCACCTACCGGGTGGATCGTTTCTACACCTTC. V gene TRBV12-3 or TRBV12-4 combines with J gene TRBJ1-2; D ambiguous. The V gene lost 7 bases and the J gene lost 10 bases, with 19 bases spanning the gap. The CDR3 is 13 amino acids.

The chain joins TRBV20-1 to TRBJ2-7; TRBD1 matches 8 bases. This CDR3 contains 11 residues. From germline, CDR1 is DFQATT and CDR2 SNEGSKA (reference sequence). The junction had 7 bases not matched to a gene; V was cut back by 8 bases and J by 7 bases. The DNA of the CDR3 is TGCAGTTTATATGACAGGGGTGAGCAGTACTTC. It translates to CSLYDRGEQYF.

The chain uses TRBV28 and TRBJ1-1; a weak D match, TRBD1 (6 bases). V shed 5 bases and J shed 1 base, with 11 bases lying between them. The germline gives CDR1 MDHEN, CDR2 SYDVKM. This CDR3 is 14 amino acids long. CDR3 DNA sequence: TGTGCCAGCAGTATGGAACAGGGGAACACTGAAGCTTTCTTT. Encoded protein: CASSMEQGNTEAFF.

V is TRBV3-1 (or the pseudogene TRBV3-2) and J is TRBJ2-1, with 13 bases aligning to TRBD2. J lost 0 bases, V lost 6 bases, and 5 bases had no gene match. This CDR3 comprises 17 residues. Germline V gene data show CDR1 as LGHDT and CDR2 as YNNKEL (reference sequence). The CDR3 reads CASRLTSGGASYNEQFF. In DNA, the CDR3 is TGTGCCAGCAGGTTAACTAGCGGGGGGGCCTCCTACAATGAGCAGTTCTTC.

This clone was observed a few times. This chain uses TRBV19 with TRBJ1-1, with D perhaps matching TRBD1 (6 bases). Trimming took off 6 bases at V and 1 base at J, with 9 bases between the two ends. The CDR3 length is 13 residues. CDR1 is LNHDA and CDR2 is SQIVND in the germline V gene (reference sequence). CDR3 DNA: TGTGCCAGTAGAATCAGGGGGAACACTGAAGCTTTCTTT. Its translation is CASRIRGNTEAFF.

DNA of the CDR3: TGTGCCAGCAGTTTTGGACAGGGCAGTCAGCCCCAGCATTTT. It specifies CASSFGQGSQPQHF. The chain has TRBV28 and TRBJ1-5, with TRBD1 matching over 8 bases. The V gene end was trimmed by 3 bases and the J gene end by 6 bases; junction bases not matched to a gene: 4. The CDR3 consists of 14 residues. Germline assignment: CDR1 MDHEN and CDR2 SYDVKM. Using reference TRBV28 and TRBJ1-5 for the parts outside the CDR3, the full variable domain is DVKVTQSSRYLVKRTGEKVFLECVQDMDHENMFWYRQDPGLGLRLIYFSYDVKMKEKGDIPEGYSVSREKKERFSLILESASTNQTSMYLCASSFGQGSQPQHFGDGTRLSIL.

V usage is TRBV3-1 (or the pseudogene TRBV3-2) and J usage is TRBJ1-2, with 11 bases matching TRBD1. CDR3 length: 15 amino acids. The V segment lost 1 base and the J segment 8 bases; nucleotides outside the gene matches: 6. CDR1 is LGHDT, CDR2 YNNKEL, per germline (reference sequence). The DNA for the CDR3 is TGTGCCAGCAGCCAAGTCGGACAGGGGGCACGGGGCTACACCTTC. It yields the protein CASSQVGQGARGYTF.

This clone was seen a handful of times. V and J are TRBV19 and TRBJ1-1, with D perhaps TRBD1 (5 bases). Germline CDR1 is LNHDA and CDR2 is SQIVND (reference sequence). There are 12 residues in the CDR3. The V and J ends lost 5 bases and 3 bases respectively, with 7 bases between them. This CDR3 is CASSQGYTEAFF. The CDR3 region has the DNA TGTGCCAGTAGTCAGGGCTACACTGAAGCTTTCTTT.

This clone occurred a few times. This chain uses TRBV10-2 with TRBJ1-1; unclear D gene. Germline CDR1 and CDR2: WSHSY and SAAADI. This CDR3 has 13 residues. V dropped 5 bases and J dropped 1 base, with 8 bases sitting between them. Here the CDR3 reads CASSPVANTEAFF. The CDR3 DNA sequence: TGCGCCAGCAGTCCAGTAGCGAACACTGAAGCTTTCTTT.